Below, 26 T cell receptor beta chains from the same sample are listed, as sequenced in a study of sequential checkpoint blockade in melanoma. The repertoire was sequenced with immunoSEQ multiplex PCR; TCRdb's copy has only in-frame clones and lacks some. The sample lists 30,000 to 40,000 clones, around four fifths seen once, with 5.5% in the top ten. Treatment noted: randomized to nivolumab then ipilimumab (arm A) or the reverse (arm B). This material consisted of CD8+ T cells sorted from blood (inferred from file names), taken from a patient given nivolumab and ipilimumab in sequence. The source of these receptors is a human donor with melanoma.

The V call is TRBV9, the J call TRBJ2-5; possibly TRBD2 for D (6 bases). V was pared by 0 bases and J by 3 bases, with 9 bases between. From germline, CDR1 is SGDLS and CDR2 YYNGEE. The CDR3 has 14 amino acids. CDR3 in DNA: TGTGCCAGCAGCGTAGGCGGGGAAGAAGAGACCCAGTACTTC. Translated, it gives CASSVGGEEETQYF.

The chain uses TRBV9 and TRBJ1-6; D might be TRBD1 (6 bases). Trimming shortened V by 2 bases and J by 9 bases, and 15 bases separated the two germline ends. CDR3 length equals 15 residues. Germline V CDR1 and CDR2: SGDLS, YYNGEE. The CDR3 DNA reads TGTGCCAGCAGCGTCATGGGGGACATGACTTCACCCCTCCACTTT. Amino acid sequence: CASSVMGDMTSPLHF.

The rearrangement joins TRBV19 to TRBJ2-3, with D uncertain. V gave up 2 bases and J gave up 6 bases, with 12 bases separating them. CDR1 and CDR2 from the germline V gene are LNHDA and SQIVND (reference sequence). CDR3 length equals 14 residues. The CDR3 loop reads CASSIQFLQDTQYF. The CDR3 DNA reads as TGTGCCAGTAGTATACAGTTCCTTCAGGATACGCAGTATTTT. Using reference TRBV19 and TRBJ2-3 for the parts outside the CDR3, the full variable domain is DGGITQSPKYLFRKEGQNVTLSCEQNLNHDAMYWYRQDPGQGLRLIYYSQIVNDFQKGDIAEGYSVSREKKESFPLTVTSAQKNPTAFYLCASSIQFLQDTQYFGPGTRLTVL.

The table lists this clone with a count of one. The chain is built from TRBV6-1 and TRBJ2-7; 9 bases map to TRBD1. Germline trimming cut 2 bases from V and 5 bases from J; bases unmatched to any gene: 7. Per the germline V gene, CDR1 is MNHNS and CDR2 is SASEGT. CDR3 length: 15 residues. The CDR3 bases are TGTGCCAGCAGTGAATTACAGGGGGCAGTCCACGAGCAGTACTTC. It codes for CASSELQGAVHEQYF.

This clone was recorded a few times. The chain recombines TRBV15 with TRBJ2-1; D is possibly TRBD2 (6 bases). CDR1 LNHNV and CDR2 YYDKDF come from the germline V gene (reference sequence). CDR3 size: 14 residues. The V end was cut by 3 bases, the J end by 8 bases, with 14 bases between. The CDR3 here is CATSSGSSGDEQFF. DNA for the CDR3: TGTGCCACCAGCAGCGGGAGTTCTGGCGATGAGCAGTTCTTC. Looking up the rest from reference TRBV15 and TRBJ2-1 gives the full variable domain: DAMVIQNPRYQVTQFGKPVTLSCSQTLNHNVMYWYQQKSSQAPKLLFHYYDKDFNNEADTPDNFQSRRPNTSFCFLDIRSPGLGDTAMYLCATSSGSSGDEQFFGPGTRLTVL.

The rearrangement uses TRBV27 and TRBJ2-3; 7 positions match TRBD1. This CDR3 region has 17 residues. From germline, CDR1 is MNHEY and CDR2 SMNVEV (reference sequence). The ends lost 0 bases at V and 4 bases at J; junction bases unmatched: 10. CDR3 region: CASSLSGRGSIADTQYF. The CDR3, as DNA: TGTGCCAGCAGTTTATCAGGCAGGGGGAGTATAGCAGATACGCAGTATTTT.

The chain joins TRBV2 to TRBJ2-1, with 9 positions matching TRBD2. This CDR3 has 16 residues. V shed 4 bases, J shed 5 bases, and the junction held 9 bases outside the gene matches. In germline, CDR1 is SNHLY, CDR2 FYNNEI. CDR3 sequence reads: CASSGLAGEVDNEQFF. The CDR3 nucleotides read TGTGCCAGCAGTGGTTTAGCGGGAGAGGTTGACAATGAGCAGTTCTTC.

The chain is built from TRBV28 and TRBJ2-3; 7 nucleotides match TRBD2. Germline CDR1 MDHEN, CDR2 SYDVKM. The CDR3 is 15 residues long. V lost 2 bases and J lost 1; bases outside the gene matches: 3. The CDR3 bases are TGTGCCAGCAGTTTAACGGGAGGTGGCACAGATACGCAGTATTTT. Its translation: CASSLTGGGTDTQYF. Full variable domain (outside the CDR3, taken from reference TRBV28 and TRBJ2-3): DVKVTQSSRYLVKRTGEKVFLECVQDMDHENMFWYRQDPGLGLRLIYFSYDVKMKEKGDIPEGYSVSREKKERFSLILESASTNQTSMYLCASSLTGGGTDTQYFGPGTRLTVL.

The rearrangement links TRBV5-8 to TRBJ1-5; TRBD1 is a possible D gene (5 bases). CDR1 is SGHTS, CDR2 YDEGEE, per germline. This CDR3 comprises 11 residues. Trimming took off 10 bases at V and 7 bases at J, with 12 bases between the two ends. The CDR3 nucleotides read TGTGCCGGGGGGTCTGGGCAGCCCCAGCATTTT. This sequence encodes CAGGSGQPQHF.

In DNA form, the CDR3 reads TGTGCCAGTAGTGTCGGGACAGGGGGTAGTCAGCCCCAGCATTTT. Its translation is CASSVGTGGSQPQHF. The chain uses TRBV19 and TRBJ1-5; 11 bases are a match to TRBD1. J lost 6 bases, V lost 5 bases, and 6 bases had no gene match. There are 15 residues in the CDR3. Germline V gene sequence: CDR1 LNHDA, CDR2 SQIVND (reference sequence). Supplemented by reference TRBV19 and TRBJ1-5, the full variable domain reads DGGITQSPKYLFRKEGQNVTLSCEQNLNHDAMYWYRQDPGQGLRLIYYSQIVNDFQKGDIAEGYSVSREKKESFPLTVTSAQKNPTAFYLCASSVGTGGSQPQHFGDGTRLSIL.

V gene TRBV30 combines with J gene TRBJ1-1; a possible D gene is TRBD1 (6 bases). The CDR3 loop spans 11 amino acids. Germline-derived CDR1 and CDR2 are GTSNPN and SVGIG (reference sequence). CDR3 sequence (DNA): TGTGCTCTGACAGGAATCACTGAAGCTTTCTTT. The encoded protein is CALTGITEAFF.

This sequence joins TRBV5-6 and TRBJ1-5; D is undetermined. Per germline, CDR1 SGHDT and CDR2 YYEEEE. The CDR3 consists of 14 residues. Deletions cut 0 bases from V and 3 bases from J, with 7 bases between. CDR3 residues: CASSLGGDNQPQHF. CDR3 DNA sequence: TGTGCCAGCAGCTTGGGGGGAGACAATCAGCCCCAGCATTTT.

The chain employs TRBV14 and TRBJ2-5; D is unresolved. Germline CDR1 is SGHDN and CDR2 is FVKESK. The V gene lost 5 bases and the J gene lost 2 bases, with 9 bases spanning the gap. This CDR3 has 13 amino acids. CDR3: CASSVKEQETQYF. The CDR3 nucleotides are TGTGCCAGCAGCGTCAAAGAGCAAGAGACCCAGTACTTC.

V and J are TRBV9 and TRBJ1-3; D uncertain. V was trimmed by 4 bases and J by 0 bases, leaving 14 bases between them. Germline V CDR1 and CDR2: SGDLS, YYNGEE. The CDR3 covers 16 residues. The CDR3 bases are TGTGCCAGCAGCCCAGAGGGCCCTTACTCTGGAAACACCATATATTTT. Its protein is CASSPEGPYSGNTIYF.

The chain employs TRBV28 and TRBJ2-2, with TRBD2 matching over 9 bases. Germline V gene sequence: CDR1 MDHEN, CDR2 SYDVKM. The CDR3 covers 15 residues. The ends lost 7 bases at V and 5 bases at J; junction bases unmatched: 8. CDR3 sequence: CASILSSGGTGELFF. Here the CDR3 DNA reads TGTGCCAGCATTCTTTCGAGCGGGGGGACCGGGGAGCTGTTTTTT.

The chain uses TRBV27 and TRBJ1-1; 11 bases agree with TRBD1. The length of the CDR3 is 15 residues. Unmatched junction bases numbered 3, after V lost 5 bases and J lost 1 base. Germline V gene data show CDR1 as MNHEY and CDR2 as SMNVEV (reference sequence). The CDR3 loop reads CASSLGTGGNTEAFF. The CDR3 region has the DNA TGTGCCAGCAGTCTCGGGACAGGGGGGAACACTGAAGCTTTCTTT.

This sequence joins TRBV7-9 and TRBJ2-7; the D is unclear. The CDR3 is 16 residues long. CDR1 and CDR2 from the germline V gene are SEHNR and FQNEAQ (reference sequence). Trimming took off 6 bases at V and 1 base at J, with 19 bases between the two ends. The CDR3, as DNA: TGTGCCAGCAGTGGTCCTGGGCCATTCGGTTCCTACGAGCAGTACTTC. It encodes CASSGPGPFGSYEQYF. Filled out from reference TRBV7-9 and TRBJ2-7, the complete variable domain reads DTGVSQNPRHKITKRGQNVTFRCDPISEHNRLYWYRQTLGQGPEFLTYFQNEAQLEKSRLLSDRFSAERPKGSFSTLEIQRTEQGDSAMYLCASSGPGPFGSYEQYFGPGTRLTVT.

The chain carries TRBV27 and TRBJ2-1, with D tentatively TRBD2 (7 bases). Trimming left V 3 bases short and J 8 bases short, with 20 bases between. Per the germline V gene, CDR1 is MNHEY and CDR2 is SMNVEV (reference sequence). The CDR3 has 16 residues. The CDR3 is CASSLIRGGAEDEQFF. The CDR3 nucleotides read TGTGCCAGCAGTTTGATCAGAGGGGGGGCCGAGGATGAGCAGTTCTTC.

This clone was counted between two and nine times. The CDR3 DNA sequence: TGTGCCAGCAGCGTGGCCGGGACTAGCGGGAGGGGAAATGAGCAGTTCTTC. Translated, it gives CASSVAGTSGRGNEQFF. The J gene is TRBJ2-1, the V gene TRBV9, with 16 bases identical to TRBD2. CDR3 length: 17 amino acids. The V and J ends lost 2 bases and 7 bases, in that order; junction bases with no gene match: 6. Germline CDR1 SGDLS, CDR2 YYNGEE.

The chain carries TRBV2 and TRBJ2-3; D unclear. The CDR3 is made up of 12 amino acids. Germline values: CDR1 SNHLY, CDR2 FYNNEI. V shed 5 bases and J shed 4 bases, with 7 bases lying between them. DNA of the CDR3: TGTGCCAGCAGTCCTGCGGCAGATACGCAGTATTTT. This translates into CASSPAADTQYF.

V gene TRBV9 combines with J gene TRBJ2-3; TRBD1 matches at 8 bases. The CDR3 length is 17 residues. V gave up 0 bases and J gave up 0 bases; unmatched junction bases: 6. Germline CDR1 SGDLS, CDR2 YYNGEE. This chain's CDR3 is CASSVGGTGISTDTQYF. Written as DNA, the CDR3 is TGTGCCAGCAGCGTAGGAGGGACAGGAATAAGCACAGATACGCAGTATTTT. The whole variable domain, filled in from reference TRBV9 and TRBJ2-3, reads DSGVTQTPKHLITATGQRVTLRCSPRSGDLSVYWYQQSLDQGLQFLIQYYNGEERAKGNILERFSAQQFPDLHSELNLSSLELGDSALYFCASSVGGTGISTDTQYFGPGTRLTVL.

The chain is built from TRBV7-6 and TRBJ2-7; the D is unclear. The V gene's germline CDR1 is SGHVS and CDR2 FNYEAQ. The V gene lost 0 bases and the J gene lost 2 bases, with 8 bases spanning the gap. The CDR3 is 14 amino acids. In nucleotides, the CDR3 is TGTGCCAGCAGCTTAGCTGGAGAAACCTACGAGCAGTACTTC. Residues: CASSLAGETYEQYF.

This rearrangement joins TRBV7-9 to TRBJ2-1, with TRBD2 matching over 8 bases. The CDR3 is 17 amino acids. Germline V gene lookup returns CDR1 SEHNR and CDR2 FQNEAQ (reference sequence). The V and J ends lost 0 bases and 0 bases, in that order; junction bases with no gene match: 4. The CDR3 nucleotides read TGTGCCAGCAGCTTAGCGGGCAGCGGGAGCTCCTACAATGAGCAGTTCTTC. Translated, it gives CASSLAGSGSSYNEQFF.

This rearrangement joins TRBV29-1 to TRBJ2-7; TRBD1 matches 7 bases. Trimming took 6 bases from V and 0 from J; bases not matched to a gene: 5. Germline V lookup: CDR1 SQVTM, CDR2 ANQGSEA. The CDR3 is 13 amino acids. The CDR3 loop reads CSVYGTASYEQYF. The DNA of the CDR3 is TGCAGCGTGTACGGGACAGCCTCCTACGAGCAGTACTTC.

This chain uses TRBV5-1 with TRBJ2-1, with 7 bases matching TRBD1. V was clipped by 0 bases and J by 3 bases; unmatched bases: 3. This CDR3 spans 15 amino acids. Germline lookup yields CDR1 SGHRS and CDR2 YFSETQ. The CDR3 bases are TGCGCCAGCAGCTTGGGGGACAGCCTCTACAATGAGCAGTTCTTC. Translating it yields CASSLGDSLYNEQFF.

The chain combines TRBV7-2 with TRBJ2-7; D is undetermined. The CDR3 loop spans 13 amino acids. Trimming shortened V by 3 bases and J by 0 bases, and 6 bases separated the two germline ends. Looked up from germline, CDR1 is SGHTA and CDR2 is FQGNSA. Here the CDR3 reads CASSFGYSYEQYF. CDR3 nucleotides: TGTGCCAGCAGCTTCGGGTACTCCTACGAGCAGTACTTC.